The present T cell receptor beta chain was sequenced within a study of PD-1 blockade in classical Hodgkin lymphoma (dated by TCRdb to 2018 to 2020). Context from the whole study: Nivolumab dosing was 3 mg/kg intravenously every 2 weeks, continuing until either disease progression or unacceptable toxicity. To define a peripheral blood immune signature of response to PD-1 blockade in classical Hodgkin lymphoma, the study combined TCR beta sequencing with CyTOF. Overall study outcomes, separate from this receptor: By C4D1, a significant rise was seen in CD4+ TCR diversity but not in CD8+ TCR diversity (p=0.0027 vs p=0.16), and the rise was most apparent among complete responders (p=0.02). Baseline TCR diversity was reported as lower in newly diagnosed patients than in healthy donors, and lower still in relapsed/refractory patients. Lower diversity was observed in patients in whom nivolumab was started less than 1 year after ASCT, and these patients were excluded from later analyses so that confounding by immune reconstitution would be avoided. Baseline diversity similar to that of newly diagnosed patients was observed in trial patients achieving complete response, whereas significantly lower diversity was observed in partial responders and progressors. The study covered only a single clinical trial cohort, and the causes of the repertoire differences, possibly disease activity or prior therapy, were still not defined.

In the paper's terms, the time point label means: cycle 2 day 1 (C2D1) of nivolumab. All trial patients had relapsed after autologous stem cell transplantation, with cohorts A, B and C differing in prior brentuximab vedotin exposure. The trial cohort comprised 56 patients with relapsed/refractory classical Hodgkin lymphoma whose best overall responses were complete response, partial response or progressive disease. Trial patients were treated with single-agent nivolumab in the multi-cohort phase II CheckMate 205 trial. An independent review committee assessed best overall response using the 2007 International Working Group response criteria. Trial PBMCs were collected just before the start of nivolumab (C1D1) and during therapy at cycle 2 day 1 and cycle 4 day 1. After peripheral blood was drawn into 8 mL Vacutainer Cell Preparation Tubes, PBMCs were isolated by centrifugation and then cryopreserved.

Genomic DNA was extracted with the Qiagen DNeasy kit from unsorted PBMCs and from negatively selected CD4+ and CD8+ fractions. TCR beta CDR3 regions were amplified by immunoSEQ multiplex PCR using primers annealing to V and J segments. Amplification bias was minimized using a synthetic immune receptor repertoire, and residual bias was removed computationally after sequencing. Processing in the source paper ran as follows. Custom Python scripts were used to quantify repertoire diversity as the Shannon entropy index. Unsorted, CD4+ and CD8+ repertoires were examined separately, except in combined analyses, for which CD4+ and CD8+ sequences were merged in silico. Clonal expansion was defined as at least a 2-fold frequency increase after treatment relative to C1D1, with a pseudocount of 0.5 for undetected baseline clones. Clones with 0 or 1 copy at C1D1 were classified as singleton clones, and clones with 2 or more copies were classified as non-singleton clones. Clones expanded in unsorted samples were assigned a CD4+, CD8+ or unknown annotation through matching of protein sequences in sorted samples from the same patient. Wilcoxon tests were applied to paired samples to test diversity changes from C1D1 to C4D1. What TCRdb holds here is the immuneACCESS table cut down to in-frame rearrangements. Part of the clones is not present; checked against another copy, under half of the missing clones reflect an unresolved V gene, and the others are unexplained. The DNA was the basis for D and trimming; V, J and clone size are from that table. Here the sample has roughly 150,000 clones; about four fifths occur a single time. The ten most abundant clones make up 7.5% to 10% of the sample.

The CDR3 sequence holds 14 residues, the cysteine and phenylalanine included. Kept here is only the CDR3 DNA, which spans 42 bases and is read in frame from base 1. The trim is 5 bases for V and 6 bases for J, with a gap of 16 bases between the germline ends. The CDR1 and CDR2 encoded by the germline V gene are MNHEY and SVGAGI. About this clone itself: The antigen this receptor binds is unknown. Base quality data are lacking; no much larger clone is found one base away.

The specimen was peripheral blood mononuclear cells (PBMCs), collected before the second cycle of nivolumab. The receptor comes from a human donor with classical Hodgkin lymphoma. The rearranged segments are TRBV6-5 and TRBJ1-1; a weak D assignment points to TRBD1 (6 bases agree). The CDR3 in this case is CASSPTGAGPEAFF. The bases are TGTGCCAGCAGTCCCACGGGGGCGGGTCCTGAAGCTTTCTTT.